This paragraph reports one T cell receptor beta chain. Its antigen is not identified. V was clipped by 1 base and J by 7 bases, with 7 bases between them. Germline V lookup: CDR1 KGHDR, CDR2 SFDVKD. CDR3 length: 13 amino acids. The data were taken from a study of blood T cells in healthy people across ages. Broader study findings: Relative to aged donors, long-lived donors carried more naive CD4+ cells and displayed higher diversity. Significant beta diversity loss was already apparent by age about 39, declining roughly linearly.

A sample-barcoded 5' primer and a J-beta primer mix were used in a second PCR of roughly 7 to 11 cycles. A minimum of 3 million CDR3-containing paired-end reads was obtained for each sample. Each CDR3 protein gets one entry after TCRdb re-called the 5' RACE reads with MiXCR. The sample has hundreds of thousands of distinct CDR3 sequences, roughly 32% seen once. Sample: blood. This TCR was sampled from a woman aged 80 or over in good health. The rearrangement uses TRBV24-1 and TRBJ2-1; no reliable D call. CDR3 loop: CATSDFGMNEQFF. For the CDR3, the DNA is TGTGCCACCAGTGATTTTGGTATGAATGAGCAGTTCTTC.